The next 21 T cell receptor beta chains were all read from a single sample in a study of early T cells in non-severe SARS-CoV-2 infection. One entry per CDR3 protein, called by TCRdb with MiXCR from the 5' RACE reads. The sample lists 100,000 to 130,000 distinct CDR3 sequences; around 10% were seen once. The sample consisted of whole blood. Receptor source: an adult who was a healthcare worker with PCR-confirmed SARS-CoV-2 infection or an uninfected control (not recorded which).

This clonotype was detected only a few times. The V call is TRBV29-1, the J call TRBJ1-1; D gene uncertain. This CDR3 spans 12 amino acids. V was shortened by 3 bases and J by 3 bases, with 8 bases between the two germline ends. The germline V gene has CDR1 SQVTM and CDR2 ANQGSEA. CDR3 loop: CSVEEGHTEAFF. Here the CDR3 DNA reads TGCAGCGTTGAGGAGGGCCACACTGAAGCTTTCTTT.

This clonotype has a count of ten or more. The J gene is TRBJ2-2, the V gene TRBV7-2, with a possible D match to TRBD1 (5 bases). The CDR3 is 16 residues long. The V end was cut by 3 bases, the J end by 4 bases, with 15 bases between. CDR1 and CDR2 (germline): SGHTA, FQGNSA. The CDR3 region is CASSLWGGRSTGELFF. The CDR3 bases are TGTGCCAGCAGCTTGTGGGGCGGCAGGAGCACCGGGGAGCTGTTTTTT.

V is TRBV7-2 and J is TRBJ2-3; D not certain. V was cut by 1 base and J by 5 bases, with 13 bases left in between. Germline V gene lookup returns CDR1 SGHTA and CDR2 FQGNSA. The CDR3 loop spans 15 amino acids. CDR3 coding DNA: TGTGCCAGCAGCTTAGACCGCAAAACCCGAGATACGCAGTATTTT. Translation: CASSLDRKTRDTQYF.

This clonotype was detected many times. The chain's CDR3 is CASSPSSYNSPLHF. The CDR3 region has the DNA TGTGCCAGCAGCCCCAGCTCCTATAATTCACCCCTCCACTTT. This chain uses TRBV7-8 with TRBJ1-6; D remains ambiguous. The V end lost 5 bases, the J end lost 0 bases, and 5 bases lay between the germline ends. This CDR3 is built from 14 residues. Germline V gene lookup returns CDR1 SGHVS and CDR2 FQNEAQ.

The chain employs TRBV10-3 and TRBJ2-1; 12 nucleotides align to TRBD2. This CDR3 comprises 14 residues. V gave up 6 bases and J gave up 10 bases; unmatched junction bases: 7. Germline CDR1 is ENHRY and CDR2 is SYGVKD. CDR3 DNA: TGTGCCATCAGCGGACTAGCGGGAACCGAAGAGCAGTTCTTC. Protein: CAISGLAGTEEQFF.

This clonotype was counted ten times or more. The rearrangement uses TRBV28 and TRBJ2-1, with 11 bases matching TRBD1. CDR1 MDHEN and CDR2 SYDVKM come from the germline V gene. The CDR3 totals 16 residues. With 6 bases clipped from V and 10 bases from J, the junction kept 14 bases outside the gene matches. DNA for the CDR3: TGTGCCAGCAGAGAGTGGGACAGGGGGAATTCTTTAGAGCAGTTCTTC. This sequence encodes CASREWDRGNSLEQFF.

The rearrangement joins TRBV7-9 to TRBJ2-7; tentatively, D is TRBD1 (6 bases). The CDR3 is 12 amino acids. Looked up from germline, CDR1 is SEHNR and CDR2 is FQNEAQ (reference sequence). Trimming removed 5 bases from V and 9 bases from J, with 14 bases in between. CDR3 nucleotide sequence: TGTGCCAGCAGCAGCGACAGGTGGAGGCAGTACTTC. It codes for CASSSDRWRQYF.

In this sample, this clonotype turned up a few times. V is TRBV20-1 and J is TRBJ2-7; TRBD2 agrees at 7 bases. The CDR3 spans 13 residues. Per germline, CDR1 DFQATT and CDR2 SNEGSKA (reference sequence). The CDR3 protein is CGVWGGTSYEQYF. The CDR3 DNA reads as TGCGGAGTATGGGGGGGGACTTCATACGAGCAGTACTTC.

This clonotype has only a few counts. The rearrangement uses TRBV7-6 and TRBJ2-6; no clear D. CDR1 and CDR2 (germline): SGHVS, FNYEAQ. The CDR3 runs to 18 residues. Trimming left V 6 bases short and J 0 bases short, with 18 bases between. CDR3 in amino acids: CASSSGVQTFSGANVLTF. CDR3 DNA: TGTGCCAGCAGTTCCGGCGTCCAGACCTTCTCTGGGGCCAACGTCCTGACTTTC.

This clonotype came up many times. This rearrangement joins TRBV20-1 to TRBJ1-1; tentatively, D is TRBD1 (6 bases). Between the trimmed V and J ends, which lost 3 bases and 8 bases, there was a span of 22 bases. Germline loops: CDR1 DFQATT, CDR2 SNEGSKA (reference sequence). CDR3 size: 15 residues. DNA for the CDR3: TGCAGTGCTAGGCAGGGATGGGTTGGGGGCAGCGAAGCTTTCTTT. Translating gives CSARQGWVGGSEAFF.

The rearrangement joins TRBV29-1 to TRBJ2-1; D is undetermined. Germline CDR1 and CDR2: SQVTM and ANQGSEA. The CDR3 has 12 amino acids. V was shortened by 8 bases and J by 7 bases, with 15 bases between the two germline ends. Here the CDR3 DNA reads TGCAGCAAGACAAACTACCAAAATGAGCAGTTCTTC. This sequence encodes CSKTNYQNEQFF.

This clonotype showed up many times. This sequence joins TRBV12-3 or TRBV12-4 and TRBJ2-1; 8 bases are shared with TRBD1. V was clipped by 8 bases and J by 8 bases; unmatched bases: 8. The CDR3 runs 13 residues. As DNA, the CDR3 is TGTGCCAGCGGTGCTGGACAGGGCCATGAGCAGTTCTTC. It yields the protein CASGAGQGHEQFF.

This clonotype showed up many times. This chain joins TRBV29-1 and TRBJ2-2, with 8 bases matching TRBD1. The CDR3 contains 14 residues. V gave up 8 bases and J gave up 0 bases; unmatched junction bases: 5. Germline CDR1 SQVTM, CDR2 ANQGSEA. This chain's CDR3 is CSYRTGPNTGELFF. CDR3 sequence (DNA): TGCAGCTATAGGACAGGGCCGAACACCGGGGAGCTGTTTTTT.

Only a few counts were recorded for this clonotype. The chain employs TRBV7-9 and TRBJ1-3, with unresolved D. From germline, CDR1 is SEHNR and CDR2 FQNEAQ (reference sequence). The CDR3 is 11 residues long. The V and J ends lost 6 bases and 4 bases respectively, with 4 bases between them. CDR3 region: CASSPGNTIYF. In DNA form, the CDR3 reads TGTGCCAGCAGTCCCGGAAACACCATATATTTT.

The table lists this clonotype with a few counts. V is TRBV28 and J is TRBJ2-3; D is unresolved. The germline V gene has CDR1 MDHEN and CDR2 SYDVKM. The CDR3 runs 14 residues. V shed 7 bases and J shed 5 bases, with 16 bases lying between them. CDR3 DNA sequence: TGTGCCAGCACCCGTCGTCTCTTGGGAGATACGCAGTATTTT. Its translation: CASTRRLLGDTQYF.

The sample holds many counts of this clonotype. The rearrangement uses TRBV5-1 and TRBJ2-7; D is uncertain. Trimming cost V 2 bases and J 5 bases, with 11 bases left between them. The CDR3 runs to 13 residues. The germline V gene has CDR1 SGHRS and CDR2 YFSETQ. CDR3 sequence reads: CASSLKSVDEQYF. The CDR3 DNA follows: TGCGCCAGCAGCTTAAAGAGTGTGGACGAGCAGTACTTC.

This clonotype has a count of ten or more. The rearrangement uses TRBV19 and TRBJ2-1; 7 bases align to TRBD2. The CDR3 length is 15 residues. V was pared by 3 bases and J by 8 bases, with 10 bases of the junction left unmatched. The germline V gene encodes CDR1 LNHDA and CDR2 SQIVND (reference sequence). The CDR3 bases are TGTGCCAGTAGTATGGGAGGCGGGAGCCAGGATGAGCAGTTCTTC. Its protein is CASSMGGGSQDEQFF. Based on the CDR3 plus reference TRBV19 and TRBJ2-1, the full variable domain is DGGITQSPKYLFRKEGQNVTLSCEQNLNHDAMYWYRQDPGQGLRLIYYSQIVNDFQKGDIAEGYSVSREKKESFPLTVTSAQKNPTAFYLCASSMGGGSQDEQFFGPGTRLTVL.

This clonotype was seen more than once but under ten times. The V call is TRBV5-1, the J call TRBJ2-1; 8 bases line up with TRBD2. This CDR3 has 18 amino acids. Germline assignment: CDR1 SGHRS and CDR2 YFSETQ. The J segment lost 0 bases and the V segment lost 1 base, leaving 9 bases of the junction unmatched. The CDR3 region is CASSLRTGGLSSYNEQFF. The DNA of the CDR3 is TGCGCCAGCAGCTTGAGAACGGGAGGGCTGAGCTCCTACAATGAGCAGTTCTTC.

The gene calls are TRBV3-1 and TRBJ2-1; 7 bases line up with TRBD2. J gave up 9 bases and V 5 bases, and 10 bases lay outside the gene matches. CDR1 and CDR2 (germline): LGHDT, YNNKEL (reference sequence). There are 14 residues in the CDR3. The CDR3, as DNA: TGTGCCAGCAGCGTCAGCCTGACTAGCAGTGAGCAGTTCTTC. This codes for CASSVSLTSSEQFF.

V usage is TRBV7-9 and J usage is TRBJ2-6, with TRBD1 matching over 7 bases. Germline V gene sequence: CDR1 SEHNR, CDR2 FQNEAQ (reference sequence). The CDR3 runs 16 residues. V gave up 4 bases and J gave up 3 bases; unmatched junction bases: 6. CDR3 protein: CASSSTGNHGANVLTF. The CDR3 nucleotides read TGTGCCAGCAGCTCGACAGGGAATCATGGGGCCAACGTCCTGACTTTC.

This clonotype was seen repeatedly, ten times or more. This chain joins TRBV7-9 and TRBJ2-5; possibly TRBD1 or TRBD2 for D (5 bases each). The germline V and J ends were trimmed by 2 bases and 5 bases, with 18 bases remaining between them. CDR1 SEHNR and CDR2 FQNEAQ come from the germline V gene (reference sequence). CDR3 length: 16 amino acids. Written as DNA, the CDR3 is TGTGCCAGCAGCTTACGTAAGAGCAGGGAGACGGAGACCCAGTACTTC. It translates to CASSLRKSRETETQYF. Together with reference TRBV7-9 and TRBJ2-5, the CDR3 gives the full variable domain: DTGVSQNPRHKITKRGQNVTFRCDPISEHNRLYWYRQTLGQGPEFLTYFQNEAQLEKSRLLSDRFSAERPKGSFSTLEIQRTEQGDSAMYLCASSLRKSRETETQYFGPGTRLLVL.